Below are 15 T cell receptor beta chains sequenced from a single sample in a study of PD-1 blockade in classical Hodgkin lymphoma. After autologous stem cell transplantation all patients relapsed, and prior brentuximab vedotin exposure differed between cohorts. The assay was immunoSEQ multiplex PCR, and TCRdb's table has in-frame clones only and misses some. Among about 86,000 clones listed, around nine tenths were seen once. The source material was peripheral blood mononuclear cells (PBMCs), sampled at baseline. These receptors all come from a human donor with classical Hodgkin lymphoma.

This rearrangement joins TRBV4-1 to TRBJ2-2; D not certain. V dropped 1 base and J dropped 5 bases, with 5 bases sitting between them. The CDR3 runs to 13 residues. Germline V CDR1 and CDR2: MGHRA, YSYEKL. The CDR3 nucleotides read TGCGCCAGCAGCCAAGTGGATACCGGGGAGCTGTTTTTT. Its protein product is CASSQVDTGELFF.

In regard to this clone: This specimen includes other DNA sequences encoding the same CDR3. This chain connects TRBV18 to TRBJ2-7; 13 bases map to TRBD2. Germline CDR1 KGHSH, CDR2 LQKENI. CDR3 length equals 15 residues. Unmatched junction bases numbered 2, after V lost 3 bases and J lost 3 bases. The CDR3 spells CASSPGTSGNYEQYF. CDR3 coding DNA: TGTGCCAGCTCACCCGGGACTAGCGGGAACTACGAGCAGTACTTC.

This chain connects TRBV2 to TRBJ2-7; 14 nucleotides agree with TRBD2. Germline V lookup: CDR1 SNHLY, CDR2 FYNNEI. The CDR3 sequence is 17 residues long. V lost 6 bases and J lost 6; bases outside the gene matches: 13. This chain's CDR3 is CASRGTSGSAARGEQYF. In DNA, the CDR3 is TGTGCCAGCAGGGGGACTAGCGGGAGCGCGGCTCGGGGCGAGCAGTACTTC.

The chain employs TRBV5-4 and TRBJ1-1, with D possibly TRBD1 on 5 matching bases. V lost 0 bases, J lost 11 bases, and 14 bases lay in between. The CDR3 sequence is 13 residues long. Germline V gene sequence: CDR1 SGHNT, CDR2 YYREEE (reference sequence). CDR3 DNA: TGTGCCAGCAGCTTGGTCGGGCAGGGAAGGGCTTTCTTT. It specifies CASSLVGQGRAFF.

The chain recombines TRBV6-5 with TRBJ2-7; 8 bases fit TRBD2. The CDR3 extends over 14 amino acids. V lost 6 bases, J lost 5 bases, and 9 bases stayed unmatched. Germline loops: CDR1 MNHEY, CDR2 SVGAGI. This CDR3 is CASRRGTSYHEQYF. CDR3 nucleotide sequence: TGTGCCAGCAGGCGCGGGACTAGTTATCACGAGCAGTACTTC.

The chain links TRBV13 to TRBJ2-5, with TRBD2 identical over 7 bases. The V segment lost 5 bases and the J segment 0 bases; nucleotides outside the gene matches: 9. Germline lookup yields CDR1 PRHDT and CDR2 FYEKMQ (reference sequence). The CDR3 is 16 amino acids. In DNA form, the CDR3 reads TGTGCCAGCAGCACCAGGGCAGGGAGGGACCAAGAGACCCAGTACTTC. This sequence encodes CASSTRAGRDQETQYF.

CDR3 DNA: TGCGCCAGCAGCCCCCTATTGGGTGGCTACGAGCAGTACTTC. It translates to CASSPLLGGYEQYF. V is TRBV4-3 and J is TRBJ2-7; no reliable D call. CDR3 length: 14 amino acids. V dropped 4 bases and J dropped 3 bases, with 13 bases sitting between them. The V gene's germline CDR1 is LGHNA and CDR2 YSLEER.

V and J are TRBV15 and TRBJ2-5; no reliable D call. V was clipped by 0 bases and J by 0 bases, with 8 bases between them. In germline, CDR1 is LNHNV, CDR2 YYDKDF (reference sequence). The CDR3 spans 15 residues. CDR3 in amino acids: CATSRDPVNQETQYF. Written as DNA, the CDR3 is TGTGCCACCAGCAGAGACCCAGTAAACCAAGAGACCCAGTACTTC. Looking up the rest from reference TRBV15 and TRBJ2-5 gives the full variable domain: DAMVIQNPRYQVTQFGKPVTLSCSQTLNHNVMYWYQQKSSQAPKLLFHYYDKDFNNEADTPDNFQSRRPNTSFCFLDIRSPGLGDTAMYLCATSRDPVNQETQYFGPGTRLLVL.

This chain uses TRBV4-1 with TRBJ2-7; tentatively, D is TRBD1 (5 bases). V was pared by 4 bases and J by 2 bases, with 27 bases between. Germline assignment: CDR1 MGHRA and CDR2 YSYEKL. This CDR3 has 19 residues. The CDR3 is CASSPTWGRSTIAAYEQYF. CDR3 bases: TGCGCCAGCAGCCCGACCTGGGGCAGGAGTACAATAGCCGCCTACGAGCAGTACTTC.

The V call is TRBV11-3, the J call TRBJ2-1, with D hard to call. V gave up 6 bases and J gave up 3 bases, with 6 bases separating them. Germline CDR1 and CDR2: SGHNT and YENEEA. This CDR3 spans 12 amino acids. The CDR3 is CASSHNYNEQFF. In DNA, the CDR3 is TGTGCCAGCAGTCATAACTACAATGAGCAGTTCTTC.

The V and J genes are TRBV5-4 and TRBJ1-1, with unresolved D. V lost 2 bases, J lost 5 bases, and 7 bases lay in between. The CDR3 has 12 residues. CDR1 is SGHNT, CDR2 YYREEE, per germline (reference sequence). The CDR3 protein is CASSFGGTEAFF. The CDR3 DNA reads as TGTGCCAGCAGCTTCGGAGGGACTGAAGCTTTCTTT.

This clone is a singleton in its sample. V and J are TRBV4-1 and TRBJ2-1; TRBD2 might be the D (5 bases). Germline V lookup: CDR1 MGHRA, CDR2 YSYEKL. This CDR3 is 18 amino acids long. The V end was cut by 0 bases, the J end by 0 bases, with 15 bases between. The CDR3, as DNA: TGCGCCAGCAGCCAAGATCTGGCTAGCAAAAGCTCCTACAATGAGCAGTTCTTC. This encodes CASSQDLASKSSYNEQFF.

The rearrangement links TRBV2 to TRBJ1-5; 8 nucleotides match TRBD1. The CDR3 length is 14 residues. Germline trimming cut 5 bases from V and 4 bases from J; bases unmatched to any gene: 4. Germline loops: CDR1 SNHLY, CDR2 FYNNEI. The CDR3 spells CASSLQGANQPQHF. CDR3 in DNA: TGTGCCAGCAGTCTTCAGGGGGCAAATCAGCCCCAGCATTTT.

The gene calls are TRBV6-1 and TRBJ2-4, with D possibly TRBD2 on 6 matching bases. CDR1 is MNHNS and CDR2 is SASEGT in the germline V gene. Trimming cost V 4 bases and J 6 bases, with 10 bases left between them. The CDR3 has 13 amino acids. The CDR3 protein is CASSVGTVNIQYF. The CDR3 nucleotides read TGTGCCAGCAGTGTGGGGACTGTAAACATTCAGTACTTC.

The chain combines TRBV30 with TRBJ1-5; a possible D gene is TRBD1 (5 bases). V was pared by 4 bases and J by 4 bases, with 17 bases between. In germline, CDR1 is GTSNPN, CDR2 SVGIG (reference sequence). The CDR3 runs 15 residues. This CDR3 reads CAWTNGTLANQPQHF. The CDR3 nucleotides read TGTGCCTGGACCAATGGGACCTTAGCAAATCAGCCCCAGCATTTT.